Given below is one T cell receptor (beta chain) in context. Its matching antigen is unknown. Vbeta (60) and Jbeta (13) primers were used in the PCR. Here immunoSEQ multiplex PCR was the method, and the copy in TCRdb shows in-frame clones only, minus some. The sample holds roughly 160,000 clones, almost 80% seen once. The V gene's germline CDR1 is SQVTM and CDR2 ANQGSEA. V was clipped by 5 bases and J by 11 bases; unmatched bases: 10. The CDR3 totals 12 residues. This entry belongs to a study of cytomegalovirus exposure and HLA in healthy donors. Donors likely had unrecorded immune exposures despite being nominally healthy when sampled. Findings of the study overall: Several top significant clusters appeared, in a later analysis, to be linked to common viral pathogens. CMV serostatus was the sole immune exposure information available. V- and J-gene trimming of TCR beta was linked (in a later analysis) to a missense DCLRE1C variant.

This receptor was identified in a man aged 50-60 years in good health and CMV-seropositive. Sequencing was carried out using PBMCs. The rearrangement joins TRBV29-1 to TRBJ1-1; 8 nucleotides agree with TRBD1. The CDR3 loop reads CSVLRGQGAAFF. The CDR3 nucleotides are TGCAGCGTTCTACGTGGACAGGGTGCGGCTTTCTTT.